This entry is about one T cell receptor (beta chain). This clone was detected a few times. This receptor's antigen is unknown. No base qualities exist here, and no much larger clone lies one base off it. Buffy coats from roughly 37 blood donors, supplied by the Finnish Red Cross blood service, were used as healthy controls. All TCR-sequenced material derived from peripheral blood: patient blood samples and healthy donor buffy coats. Ficoll-Hypaque gradient centrifugation was used to isolate peripheral blood mononuclear cells. CD4+ cells were magnetically purified from the buffy coats of healthy controls. Genomic DNA was extracted with the Gentra Puregene Cell and Tissue kit and quantified on a Qubit 2.0 fluorometer. There are 15 amino acids in the CDR3, from cysteine to phenylalanine inclusive. Of the read, only the CDR3 DNA is kept; its 45 bases are in frame from base 1. V is clipped by 2 bases and J by 0 bases, and the sequence between their germline boundaries is 8 bases long. For CDR1 and CDR2, the germline V gene (reference sequence) lists SEHNR and FQNEAQ.

The data were taken from a study of STAT5B mutations in CD4+ large granular lymphocyte leukemia (dated by TCRdb to 2022 to 2024). Broadly, across the study: Among healthy controls, the CDR3 'QG' motif was associated with a particular HLA allele. The purity of purified fractions was confirmed by flow cytometry on FACSCanto II or FACSVerse to exceed 95% among lymphocytes. The study compared the TCRbeta repertoires of patients with CD4+ T-cell large granular lymphocyte leukemia against the TCRbeta repertoires of healthy blood donors.

Study-wide findings and limitations: The data were not HLA-matched, and the relatively small sample size could explain the higher clonality seen in CD4+ compared with CD8+ T-LGLL. Greater clonality appeared to be present in CD4-sorted patient repertoires than in healthy CD4+ repertoires, and the difference was retained after the putative leukemic clones were removed. Main leukemic clonotypes were private to each patient, although 20% to 30% appeared at low frequency in other patients' non-leukemic repertoires. TRBV06-family usage was enriched among the top patient clones (8/27) compared with healthy controls (2/35).

The immunoSEQ assay at survey resolution was applied to genomic DNA for sequencing of TCRbeta rearrangements. The source study handled its data this way. A lowest detectable productive clonotype frequency of 2.59 x 10-5 was observed in the TCR sequencing data. Only productive TCRbeta rearrangements, meaning sequences that were complete and in-frame, were kept for the analyses. Sample clonality was computed as Simpson clonality in the immunoSEQ Analyzer version 3.0. Clones were binned by frequency as very rare, small, medium, large (1-20%) or hyperexpanded (>20%). Generation probabilities were estimated with OLGA 1.2.3, V-gene circos plots were generated with VDJtools, specificities were searched for in VDJdb, and CDR3 motifs were identified with GLIPH. Entries here come from immuneACCESS through TCRdb and include only in-frame sequences with V and J called. Some clones fail to appear in such tables; in the studies checked, an unresolved V gene covers under half of the shortfall, and the cause of the remainder is unknown. The V and J calls and clone size are taken from that table; D and trimming were inferred from the DNA. Counted in this sample were just under 35,000 clones; 68% of them appeared once. The ten top clones hold roughly 1.6% of the sample.

This sequence uses TRBV7-9 and TRBJ2-1, with a tentative D gene TRBD2 over 6 matching bases. What was sequenced was CD4+ T cells from blood buffy coats. The receptor was derived from a human donor in good health. This receptor carries the CDR3 CASSLSGHSYNEQFF. The nucleotide sequence is TGTGCCAGCAGCTTAAGCGGGCACTCCTACAATGAGCAGTTCTTC.